This TCR beta chain was retrieved from a study of control samples from healthy donors and cancer patients. Germline V CDR1 and CDR2: SEHNR, FQNEAQ (reference sequence). The CDR3 contains 15 residues. The junction had 6 bases not matched to a gene; V was cut back by 1 base and J by 4 bases. The repertoire was sequenced with immunoSEQ multiplex PCR; TCRdb's copy has only in-frame clones and lacks some. This sample carries 210,000 or so clones, about 90% of them seen once, and the ten largest clones take roughly 1.9%. This TCR was sampled from a man between 25 and 39 years old in good health. The sequenced sample was blood. The chain couples TRBV7-9 to TRBJ2-7, with 8 bases matching TRBD1. In DNA form, the CDR3 reads TGTGCCAGCAGCTTAGGGACAGGGCGATCTTACGAGCAGTACTTC. Translating it yields CASSLGTGRSYEQYF. Full variable domain (rest looked up from reference TRBV7-9 and TRBJ2-7): DTGVSQNPRHKITKRGQNVTFRCDPISEHNRLYWYRQTLGQGPEFLTYFQNEAQLEKSRLLSDRFSAERPKGSFSTLEIQRTEQGDSAMYLCASSLGTGRSYEQYFGPGTRLTVT.